The rows below give T cell receptor beta chains drawn from one sample of a study of CD8 T cells in ankylosing spondylitis. TCRdb recomputed calls from the 5' RACE reads with MiXCR, one row per CDR3 protein. Among 100,000 to 150,000 distinct CDR3 sequences listed, 17% were seen once. The sequencing sample was made of blood, either unsorted or a sorted T cell fraction (not recorded which). Source of these receptors: a male donor with ankylosing spondylitis. CDR3s include the opening cysteine and the closing phenylalanine or tryptophan. Fields, in order: CDR3 protein, CDR3 DNA, D gene, J gene, V gene, clone size. A D gene is named only where the DNA matches it firmly. Rows give clone size only sometimes, using once, few, many, or a class for an expanded clone.

CAALENTGELFF | TGTGCCGCCCTAGAAAACACCGGGGAGCTGTTTTTT | NA | TRBJ2-2 | TRBV10-3 | NA
CATSLPGTGSYNEQFF | TGTGCCACCAGTCTCCCCGGGACAGGGAGCTACAATGAGCAGTTCTTC | TRBD1 | TRBJ2-1 | TRBV24-1 | few
CASKFPGPTLYF | TGTGCCAGCAAATTCCCAGGGCCAACTCTGTACTTC | NA | TRBJ2-7 | TRBV27 | few
CASKQGSGNEQFF | TGTGCCAGCAAACAGGGTTCGGGCAATGAGCAGTTCTTC | NA | TRBJ2-1 | TRBV13 | NA
CASSHHLTGAYEQYF | TGCGCCAGCAGCCACCATTTAACAGGGGCCTACGAGCAGTACTTC | TRBD1 | TRBJ2-7 | TRBV4-3 | many
CASSHSSTEAFF | TGTGCCAGCAGTCACAGTAGCACTGAAGCTTTCTTT | NA | TRBJ1-1 | TRBV7-8 | NA
CASSKDGVPYEQYF | TGTGCCAGCAGCAAGGACGGTGTACCCTACGAGCAGTACTTC | NA | TRBJ2-7 | TRBV6-1 | few
CASRSTGTGHYNEQFF | TGTGCCAGCAGAAGCACCGGGACAGGGCACTACAATGAGCAGTTCTTC | TRBD1 | TRBJ2-1 | TRBV7-2 | NA
CASSSRSFYEQYF | TGTGCCAGCAGTTCCCGGAGCTTCTACGAGCAGTACTTC | NA | TRBJ2-7 | TRBV28 | NA
CSARDQGSGDHGTQYF | TGCAGTGCTAGAGATCAAGGTAGCGGAGACCATGGTACGCAGTATTTT | NA | TRBJ2-3 | TRBV20-1 | few
CSAELDSGYTF | TGCAGTGCCGAGCTCGATTCGGGCTACACCTTC | NA | TRBJ1-2 | TRBV20-1 | few
CASGPGASGGLGEQYF | TGTGCCAGCGGACCAGGGGCTAGCGGGGGCCTGGGGGAGCAGTACTTC | TRBD2 | TRBJ2-7 | TRBV27 | few
CASSYGLVAKNIQYF | TGTGCCAGCAGTTATGGGCTAGTAGCCAAAAACATTCAGTACTTC | NA | TRBJ2-4 | TRBV6-2/TRBV6-3 | NA
CAARTGMAQAFF | TGTGCCGCCCGGACGGGCATGGCACAAGCTTTCTTT | NA | TRBJ1-1 | TRBV19 | NA
CASSSPGQPSYEQYF | TGTGCCAGCAGCTCCCCAGGACAGCCGTCCTACGAGCAGTACTTC | NA | TRBJ2-7 | TRBV7-9 | NA
CASSLEGTGTEAFF | TGTGCCAGCAGCTTAGAAGGGACGGGAACTGAAGCTTTCTTT | NA | TRBJ1-1 | TRBV7-8 | few
CSANQLAGGSDTQYF | TGCAGTGCCAACCAACTAGCGGGAGGGTCAGATACGCAGTATTTT | TRBD2 | TRBJ2-3 | TRBV20-1 | few
CSVERQGPSYEQYF | TGCAGCGTTGAGAGACAGGGCCCCTCCTACGAGCAGTACTTC | TRBD1 | TRBJ2-7 | TRBV29-1 | few
CASSLSGVVLTDTQYF | TGCGCCAGCAGCTTGTCCGGGGTAGTCCTCACAGATACGCAGTATTTT | NA | TRBJ2-3 | TRBV5-1 | NA
CASSFVSQGDYGYTF | TGTGCCAGCAGTTTTGTGTCCCAGGGAGACTATGGCTACACCTTC | NA | TRBJ1-2 | TRBV27 | NA
CSARDRTDNSNQPQHF | TGCAGTGCTAGAGATAGGACAGACAATAGCAATCAGCCCCAGCATTTT | NA | TRBJ1-5 | TRBV20-1 | NA
CASSLGTSGSDTQYF | TGTGCCAGCAGCTTGGGGACTAGCGGGAGTGATACGCAGTATTTT | TRBD2 | TRBJ2-3 | TRBV5-6 | many
CASSPQDSSYNEQFF | TGTGCCAGCAGCCCCCAGGATAGCTCCTACAATGAGCAGTTCTTC | NA | TRBJ2-1 | TRBV7-3 | few
CASRGGNEQFF | TGTGCCAGCCGAGGGGGCAATGAGCAGTTCTTC | NA | TRBJ2-1 | TRBV27 | few
CASKDRGPRVEKLFF | TGTGCCAGCAAGGACAGGGGGCCTAGAGTTGAAAAACTGTTTTTT | TRBD1 | TRBJ1-4 | TRBV27 | NA
CSAPGNTEAFF | TGCAGTGCCCCAGGGAACACTGAAGCTTTCTTT | NA | TRBJ1-1 | TRBV20-1 | few
CASSPYRGGHTEAFF | TGTGCCAGCAGCCCCTACCGCGGCGGACACACTGAAGCTTTCTTT | NA | TRBJ1-1 | TRBV9 | few
CASSSGTGHTEAFF | TGTGCCAGCAGTTCCGGGACAGGGCACACTGAAGCTTTCTTT | TRBD1 | TRBJ1-1 | TRBV27 | NA
CASSSKQGGSTDTQYF | TGTGCCAGTAGTAGCAAGCAGGGGGGTTCCACAGATACGCAGTATTTT | NA | TRBJ2-3 | TRBV19 | NA
CASSVGRTLYEQYF | TGTGCCAGCAGCGTAGGAAGGACTCTCTACGAGCAGTACTTC | NA | TRBJ2-7 | TRBV9 | NA
CASSLPGGEQFF | TGTGCCAGCAGTCTCCCTGGGGGTGAGCAGTTCTTC | NA | TRBJ2-1 | TRBV6-2/TRBV6-3 | NA
CASSEVRGTGELFF | TGTGCCAGCAGTGAGGTGCGAGGCACCGGGGAGCTGTTTTTT | NA | TRBJ2-2 | TRBV2 | few
CASRSRLRPLHF | TGTGCCAGCAGATCCAGGCTGCGCCCCCTCCACTTT | NA | TRBJ1-6 | TRBV12-3/TRBV12-4 | many
CASSQGTGPQETQYF | TGCGCCAGCAGCCAAGGGACAGGGCCTCAAGAGACCCAGTACTTC | TRBD1 | TRBJ2-5 | TRBV4-3 | few
CASSPPGLNYGYTF | TGTGCCAGCAGCCCCCCCGGCTTAAACTATGGCTACACCTTC | NA | TRBJ1-2 | TRBV9 | NA
CASSQKGPWTQYF | TGTGCCAGCAGCCAGAAAGGCCCCTGGACCCAGTACTTC | NA | TRBJ2-5 | TRBV7-9 | NA
CASSPWGERGTEAFF | TGTGCCAGCAGCCCCTGGGGGGAGCGGGGCACTGAAGCTTTCTTT | NA | TRBJ1-1 | TRBV7-9 | few
CASTLIPGGVNEQFF | TGTGCCAGCACTCTAATCCCGGGGGGCGTGAATGAGCAGTTCTTC | NA | TRBJ2-1 | TRBV12-3/TRBV12-4 | many
CASSQAGGAYEQYF | TGTGCCAGCAGCCAAGCGGGAGGGGCCTACGAGCAGTACTTC | TRBD2 | TRBJ2-7 | TRBV12-3/TRBV12-4 | few
CASSSRTGNRFQYF | TGTGCCAGCAGTTCTCGGACGGGGAATAGGTTCCAGTACTTC | NA | TRBJ2-7 | TRBV27 | NA
CSVIGLAITDTQYF | TGCAGTGTCATAGGACTAGCGATAACAGATACGCAGTATTTT | TRBD2 | TRBJ2-3 | TRBV20-1 | many
CASSEGNYGYTF | TGTGCCAGCAGTGAAGGGAACTATGGCTACACCTTC | NA | TRBJ1-2 | TRBV25-1 | few
CASSLSGRADNEQFF | TGTGCCAGCAGCTTAAGCGGGAGGGCCGACAATGAGCAGTTCTTC | TRBD2 | TRBJ2-1 | TRBV7-9 | many